This TCR beta chain was captured in a study of T cells in Graves' hyperthyroidism and ophthalmopathy. The study defined stable Graves' hyperthyroidism as no ophthalmopathy progression within 18 months. Participants, patients aged 18 to 65, had newly diagnosed hyperthyroidism with a duration under 2 months. More than 9.5 ml fresh peripheral blood yielded the PBMCs. Points from the study as a whole: The model predicted ophthalmopathy a median approximately seven months before onset.

CDR1 and CDR2 (germline): DFQATT, SNEGSKA (reference sequence). The CDR3 sequence is 14 residues long. Losses at the gene ends were 1 base for V and 5 bases for J; bases not matched to a gene: 7. A note on this clonotype: Its antigen is unidentified.

Researchers amplified the TCR beta CDR3 regions from RNA transcripts. Researchers ran a first-round RT-PCR on the TCR CDR3 using the HTBI primer set. TCRdb reprocessed the multiplex PCR reads with MiXCR, giving one entry per CDR3 protein. Here the sample spans about 840,000 distinct CDR3 sequences, around 39% being singletons. Sequencing input: blood. The chain carries TRBV20-1 and TRBJ2-5; 7 nucleotides align to TRBD2. This receptor was identified in a young man with Graves' hyperthyroidism. CDR3 protein: CSARVRWGGETQYF. The CDR3 DNA reads TGCAGTGCTAGAGTCCGGTGGGGAGGGGAGACCCAGTACTTC.